This is a list of T cell receptor beta chains from one sample in a study of beta chain features in type 1 diabetes. The data were produced by immunoSEQ multiplex PCR, yet TCRdb's version contains in-frame clones alone and is incomplete. Among about 99,000 clones listed, under 30% were seen once. The sequenced material came from central memory CD4+ T cells from blood. The receptors stem from a woman between 18 and 30 years old with type 1 diabetes. Both conserved end residues are part of each CDR3. Each record gives: D gene, clone size, V gene, J gene, CDR3 DNA, CDR3 protein. A D gene is named only where the DNA matches it firmly. Part of the rows lack a size; the others show once, few, many or a class for expanded clones.

d_call: .
clone_size: .
v_call: TRBV5-1
j_call: TRBJ1-1
cdr3_nt: TGCGCCAGCAGCTGGGGGGGCGAAAGCACTGAAGCTTTCTTT
cdr3_aa: CASSWGGESTEAFF

d_call: TRBD1
clone_size: .
v_call: TRBV9
j_call: TRBJ2-3
cdr3_nt: TGTGCCAGCAGCGTAGCAACAGGGGGACGTGTCTCAGATACGCAGTATTTT
cdr3_aa: CASSVATGGRVSDTQYF

d_call: TRBD1
clone_size: .
v_call: TRBV5-1
j_call: TRBJ2-7
cdr3_nt: TGCGCCAGCAGCCATCCGGGACAGGTCGGCGAGCAGTACTTC
cdr3_aa: CASSHPGQVGEQYF

d_call: .
clone_size: few
v_call: TRBV28
j_call: TRBJ1-2
cdr3_nt: TGTGCCAGCAGCCGTCGGGAGGGGATCTATGGCTACACCTTC
cdr3_aa: CASSRREGIYGYTF

d_call: TRBD2
clone_size: .
v_call: TRBV4-1
j_call: TRBJ2-3
cdr3_nt: TGCGCCAGCAGCCTCGGGACTAGCGGGAGTCCAGATACGCAGTATTTT
cdr3_aa: CASSLGTSGSPDTQYF

d_call: TRBD2
clone_size: few
v_call: TRBV5-1
j_call: TRBJ2-1
cdr3_nt: TGCGCCAGCAGCTTGTTGGGACTAGCGGGAGGGCCGGGTGAGCAGTTCTTC
cdr3_aa: CASSLLGLAGGPGEQFF

d_call: TRBD2
clone_size: .
v_call: TRBV2
j_call: TRBJ2-2
cdr3_nt: TGTGCCAGCAGCCGCACGGCGGTAGCGGGAGCGGGTAACACCGGGGAGCTGTTTTTT
cdr3_aa: CASSRTAVAGAGNTGELFF

d_call: .
clone_size: few
v_call: TRBV7-9
j_call: TRBJ1-1
cdr3_nt: TGTGCCGGGGGGAATAGGAACACTGAAGCTTTCTTT
cdr3_aa: CAGGNRNTEAFF

d_call: TRBD2
clone_size: .
v_call: TRBV27
j_call: TRBJ2-1
cdr3_nt: TGTGCCAGCAGACGGGGGACTAGCGGGAGGAGCAATGAGCAGTTCTTC
cdr3_aa: CASRRGTSGRSNEQFF

d_call: .
clone_size: .
v_call: TRBV30
j_call: TRBJ2-2
cdr3_nt: TGTGCCTGGAGTGTAGTCCTCGGCGGCACCGGGGAGCTGTTTTTT
cdr3_aa: CAWSVVLGGTGELFF

d_call: .
clone_size: .
v_call: TRBV11-3
j_call: TRBJ2-3
cdr3_nt: TGTGCCAGCAGCTTAGAGGGCAGGGGCTTAGATACGCAGTATTTT
cdr3_aa: CASSLEGRGLDTQYF

d_call: .
clone_size: few
v_call: TRBV27
j_call: TRBJ1-5
cdr3_nt: TGTGCCAGCAGTTTAATGGGGGCTGGTCAGCCCCAGCATTTT
cdr3_aa: CASSLMGAGQPQHF

d_call: .
clone_size: .
v_call: TRBV29-1
j_call: TRBJ1-2
cdr3_nt: TGCAGCGTTGAAGATCTTCCAGGGGCTTATGGCTACACCTTC
cdr3_aa: CSVEDLPGAYGYTF

d_call: .
clone_size: few
v_call: TRBV18
j_call: TRBJ2-2
cdr3_nt: TGTGCCAGCTCACCAATTGGCGGGAACACCGGGGAGCTGTTTTTT
cdr3_aa: CASSPIGGNTGELFF